The 5 T cell receptor beta chains presented below share a single source sample, sequenced in a study of beta chain features in type 1 diabetes. Investigators reverse transcribed all isolated RNA, so they sequenced expressed TCRB transcripts. Assay used: immunoSEQ multiplex PCR; TCRdb lists only in-frame clones, some missing. The table shows 600,000 to 700,000 clones, with roughly 12% occurring only once. Antigens of these TCRs are unknown. Notes on the study in general: Moderately but significantly shorter TCRB CDR3s were found in Type 1 diabetes patients in all four CD4+ subsets.

Sequenced sample: naive CD4+ T cells from blood. The receptor source for this set is a man aged 30 to 39 with type 1 diabetes.

This clone has only a few counts. The chain couples TRBV29-1 to TRBJ2-2; D is undetermined. Trimming cost V 4 bases and J 2 bases, with 11 bases left between them. Germline V gene data show CDR1 as SQVTM and CDR2 as ANQGSEA. This CDR3 spans 14 amino acids. The CDR3 is CSVVTQLNTGELFF. In DNA, the CDR3 is TGCAGCGTTGTAACACAGTTAAACACCGGGGAGCTGTTTTTT.

The V call is TRBV10-3, the J call TRBJ2-2; TRBD2 agrees at 7 bases. With 5 bases clipped from V and 2 bases from J, the junction kept 14 bases outside the gene matches. Germline CDR1 reads ENHRY; CDR2 reads SYGVKD. There are 18 residues in the CDR3. CDR3 DNA: TGTGCCATCAGTTCAAGGGAGGGCGGCACGGGAAACACCGGGGAGCTGTTTTTT. Translating gives CAISSREGGTGNTGELFF.

The sample holds a few counts of this clone. V usage is TRBV2 and J usage is TRBJ2-5; D gene uncertain. Germline V gene sequence: CDR1 SNHLY, CDR2 FYNNEI. The CDR3 covers 12 residues. The V end lost 4 bases, the J end lost 5 bases, and 8 bases lay between the germline ends. Written as DNA, the CDR3 is TGTGCCAGCAGTGGGGCTAGGGAGACCCAGTACTTC. It specifies CASSGARETQYF.

The chain combines TRBV6-1 with TRBJ2-2, with a tentative D call TRBD2 (5 bases). Trimming shortened V by 5 bases and J by 5 bases, and 12 bases separated the two germline ends. The CDR3 is 14 residues long. Germline CDR1 is MNHNS and CDR2 is SASEGT. This CDR3 reads CASSWAGMTGELFF. In DNA form, the CDR3 reads TGTGCCAGCAGTTGGGCCGGGATGACCGGGGAGCTGTTTTTT.

The chain has TRBV4-3 and TRBJ2-3; D is unclear. The germline V and J ends were trimmed by 0 bases and 8 bases, with 15 bases remaining between them. The CDR3 is 15 amino acids. The V gene's germline CDR1 is LGHNA and CDR2 YSLEER. The CDR3 region is CASSQDPAVASTQYF. In nucleotides, the CDR3 is TGCGCCAGCAGCCAAGATCCGGCTGTTGCCAGTACGCAGTATTTT.